This is a list of T cell receptor beta chains from one sample in a study of blood T cell repertoires in COVID-19. Clones were read by immunoSEQ multiplex PCR, and TCRdb kept only the in-frame ones, dropping some. Of a few hundred thousand clones in the sample, roughly nine tenths are singletons; the top ten hold around 5.9%. The sample taken for sequencing was peripheral blood. All receptors derive from a man between 60 and 75 years old with acute or convalescent COVID-19. CDR3s include the opening cysteine and the closing phenylalanine or tryptophan. D genes are given only for firm matches.

>TRBV28|-
CASSPFRSSNQPQHF
>TRBV7-3|-
CASSGGYDNEQFF
>TRBV4-3|-
CASSQDGLATNNEQFF
>TRBV28|-
CASSFLTGSYNEQFF
>TRBV6-5|TRBD2
CASSLAGGYTEQYF
>TRBV30|-
CAWKKQETPGGYTF
>TRBV4-3|-
CASSQDLLGRPSLSGANVLTF
>TRBV28|TRBD1
CASSSNNRGRSDTF
>TRBV6-5|TRBD1
CASSHRQGEAFF
>TRBV5-1|TRBD1
CASSLALLPTGVRSGANVLTF
>TRBV20-1|-
CSARQNSPLHF
>TRBV9|-
CASSLPGGYGYTF
>TRBV3-1/TRBV3-2|TRBD2
CASSPTSGIYNEQFF
>TRBV19|-
CASSTGHSYEQYF
>TRBV30|TRBD1
CAWSGAGGLFYGYTF
>TRBV19|-
CASQSQAGDGYTF
>TRBV7-8|-
CASSSPREGRTF
>TRBV9|-
CASSVGLPRLMGANVLTF
>TRBV5-4|-
CASSLSSGEQFF
>TRBV7-2|-
CASSLAGDFEWPQHF
>TRBV28|TRBD2
CASANRGGARSYEQYF
>TRBV19|TRBD1
CASREQGVPGNQPQHF
>TRBV6-5|-
CASSYTGTETQYF
>TRBV4-3|TRBD1
CASSRDRVAYNEQFF
>TRBV27|-
CASRIQGHNEKLFF
>TRBV6-6|-
CASSYLVLSNQPQHF
>TRBV16|-
CASSHLAAVNTEAFF
>TRBV2|TRBD1
CASSLWRGQGGNTIYF
>TRBV5-1|TRBD1
CASSYGQGSPADF
>TRBV18|-
CASSPLTTSDSSYEQYF
>TRBV9|TRBD1
CASSSTGVLNTEAFF
>TRBV2|-
CASTPDRNNQPQHF
>TRBV7-6|-
CASSLGAHSYEQYF
>TRBV9|-
CASSGSRGNSPLHF
>TRBV24-1|TRBD2
CATSDLTSGIRGEQFF
>TRBV28|TRBD2
CASSLPGVAGEAQYF
>TRBV4-3|TRBD2
CASSQGLAGDVGETQYF
>TRBV24-1|-
CATSAGVRGYTF
>TRBV29-1|TRBD1
CSGSGGRDTEAFF
>TRBV5-4|TRBD1
CASSSGQGAGANVLTF
>TRBV6-5|TRBD1
CASSYYGTGSSYEQYF